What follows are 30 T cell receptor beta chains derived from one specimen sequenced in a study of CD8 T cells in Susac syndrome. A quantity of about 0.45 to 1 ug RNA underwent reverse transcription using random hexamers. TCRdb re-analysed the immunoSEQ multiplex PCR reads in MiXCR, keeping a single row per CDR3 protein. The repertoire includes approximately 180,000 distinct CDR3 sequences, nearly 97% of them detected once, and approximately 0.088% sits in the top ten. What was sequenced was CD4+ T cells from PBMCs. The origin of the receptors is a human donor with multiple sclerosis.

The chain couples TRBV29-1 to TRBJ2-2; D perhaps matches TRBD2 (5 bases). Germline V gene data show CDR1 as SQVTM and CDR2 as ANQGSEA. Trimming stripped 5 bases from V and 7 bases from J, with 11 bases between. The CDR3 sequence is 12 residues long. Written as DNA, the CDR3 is TGCAGCGTTAATCTCCGGGGCGGGGAGCTGTTTTTT. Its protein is CSVNLRGGELFF.

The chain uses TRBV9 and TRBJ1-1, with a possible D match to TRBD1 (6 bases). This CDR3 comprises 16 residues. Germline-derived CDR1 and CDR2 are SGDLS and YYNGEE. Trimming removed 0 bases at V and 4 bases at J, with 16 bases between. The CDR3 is CASSVVGGGGGTEAFF. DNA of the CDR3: TGTGCCAGCAGCGTAGTAGGCGGGGGGGGCGGCACTGAAGCTTTCTTT.

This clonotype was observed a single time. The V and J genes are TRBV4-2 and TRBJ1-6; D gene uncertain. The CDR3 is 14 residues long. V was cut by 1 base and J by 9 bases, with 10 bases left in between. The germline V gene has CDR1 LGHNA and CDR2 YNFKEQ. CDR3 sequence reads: CASSQVSSPSPLHF. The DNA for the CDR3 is TGTGCCAGCAGCCAAGTATCGTCCCCTTCACCCCTCCACTTT.

CDR3 sequence: CASSQGERGLSTDTQYF. The CDR3 region has the DNA TGTGCCAGCAGCCAAGGCGAGCGGGGGCTTAGCACAGATACGCAGTATTTT. The rearrangement joins TRBV14 to TRBJ2-3; the match to TRBD2 covers 8 bases. CDR3 size: 17 residues. V was pared by 1 base and J by 0 bases, with 6 bases of the junction left unmatched. Per germline, CDR1 SGHDN and CDR2 FVKESK. Full variable domain (remainder filled in from reference TRBV14 and TRBJ2-3): EAGVTQFPSHSVIEKGQTVTLRCDPISGHDNLYWYRRVMGKEIKFLLHFVKESKQDESGMPNNRFLAERTGGTYSTLKVQPAELEDSGVYFCASSQGERGLSTDTQYFGPGTRLTVL.

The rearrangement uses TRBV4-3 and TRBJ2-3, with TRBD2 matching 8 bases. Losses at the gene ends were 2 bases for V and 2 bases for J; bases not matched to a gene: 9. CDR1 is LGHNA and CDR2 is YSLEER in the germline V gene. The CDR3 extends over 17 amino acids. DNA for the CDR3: TGCGCCAGCAGCCAAAGAACCGGGGGGGTTTCCACAGATACGCAGTATTTT. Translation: CASSQRTGGVSTDTQYF.

CDR3 DNA: TGTGCCAGCAGTGAAGGAGCGGGGGCCTTCACAGATACGCAGTATTTT. Translated, it gives CASSEGAGAFTDTQYF. This sequence joins TRBV6-1 and TRBJ2-3, with TRBD2 identical over 8 bases. Germline CDR1 is MNHNS and CDR2 is SASEGT. The junction had 5 bases not matched to a gene; V was cut back by 1 base and J by 2 bases. The CDR3 is 16 residues long.

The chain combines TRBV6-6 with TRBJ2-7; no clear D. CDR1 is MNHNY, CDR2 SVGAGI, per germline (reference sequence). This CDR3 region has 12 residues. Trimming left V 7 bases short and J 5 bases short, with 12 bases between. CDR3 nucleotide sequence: TGTGCCAGCAAAGTGGGTCAAAACGAGCAGTACTTC. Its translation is CASKVGQNEQYF.

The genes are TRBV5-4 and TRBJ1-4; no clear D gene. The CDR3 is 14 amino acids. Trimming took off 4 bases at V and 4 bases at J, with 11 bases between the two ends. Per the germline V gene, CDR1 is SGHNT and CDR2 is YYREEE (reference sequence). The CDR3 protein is CASSVRGDNEKLFF. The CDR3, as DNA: TGTGCCAGCAGCGTCCGTGGCGATAATGAAAAACTGTTTTTT.

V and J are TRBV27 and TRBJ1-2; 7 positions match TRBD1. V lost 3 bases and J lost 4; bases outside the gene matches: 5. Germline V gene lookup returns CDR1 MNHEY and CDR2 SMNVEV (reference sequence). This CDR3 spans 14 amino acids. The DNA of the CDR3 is TGTGCCAGCAGTTTTAAGGGGGCTGGCTATGGCTACACCTTC. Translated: CASSFKGAGYGYTF.

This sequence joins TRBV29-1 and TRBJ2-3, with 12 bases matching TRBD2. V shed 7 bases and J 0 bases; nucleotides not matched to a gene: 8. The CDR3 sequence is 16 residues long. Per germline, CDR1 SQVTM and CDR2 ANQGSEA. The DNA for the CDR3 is TGCAGCGGATCCGGGACTAGCGGGTCTAGCACAGATACGCAGTATTTT. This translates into CSGSGTSGSSTDTQYF.

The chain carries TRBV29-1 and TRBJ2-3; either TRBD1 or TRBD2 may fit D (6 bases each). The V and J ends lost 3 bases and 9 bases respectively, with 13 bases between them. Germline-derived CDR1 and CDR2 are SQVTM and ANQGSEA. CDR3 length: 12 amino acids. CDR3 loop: CSVDRGEQTQYF. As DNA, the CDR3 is TGCAGCGTTGATAGGGGGGAGCAGACGCAGTATTTT.

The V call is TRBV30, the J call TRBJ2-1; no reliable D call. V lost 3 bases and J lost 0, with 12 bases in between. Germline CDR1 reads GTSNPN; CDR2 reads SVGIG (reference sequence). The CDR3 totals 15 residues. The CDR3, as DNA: TGTGCCTGGAGCTCGGAGATAAGCTCCTACAATGAGCAGTTCTTC. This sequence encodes CAWSSEISSYNEQFF. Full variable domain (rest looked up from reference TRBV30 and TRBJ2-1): SQTIHQWPATLVQPVGSPLSLECTVEGTSNPNLYWYRQAAGRGLQLLFYSVGIGQISSEVPQNLSASRPQDRQFILSSKKLLLSDSGFYLCAWSSEISSYNEQFFGPGTRLTVL.

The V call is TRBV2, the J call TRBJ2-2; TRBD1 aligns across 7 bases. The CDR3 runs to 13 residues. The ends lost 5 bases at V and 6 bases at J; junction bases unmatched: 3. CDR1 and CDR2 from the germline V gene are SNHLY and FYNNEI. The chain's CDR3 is CASSSQGAGELFF. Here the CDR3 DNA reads TGTGCCAGCAGTTCCCAGGGGGCCGGGGAGCTGTTTTTT.

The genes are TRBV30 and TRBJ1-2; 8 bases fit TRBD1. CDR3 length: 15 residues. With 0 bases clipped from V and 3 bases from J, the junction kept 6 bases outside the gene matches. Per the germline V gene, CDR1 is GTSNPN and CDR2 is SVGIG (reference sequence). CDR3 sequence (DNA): TGTGCCTGGAGTGTACCATGGACAGGGTACTATGGCTACACCTTC. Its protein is CAWSVPWTGYYGYTF.

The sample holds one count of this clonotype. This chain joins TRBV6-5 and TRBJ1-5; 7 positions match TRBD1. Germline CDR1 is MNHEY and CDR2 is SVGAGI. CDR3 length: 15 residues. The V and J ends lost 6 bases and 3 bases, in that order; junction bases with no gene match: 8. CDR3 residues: CASSPGQAVNQPQHF. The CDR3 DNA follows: TGTGCCAGCAGCCCCGGACAGGCGGTCAATCAGCCCCAGCATTTT.

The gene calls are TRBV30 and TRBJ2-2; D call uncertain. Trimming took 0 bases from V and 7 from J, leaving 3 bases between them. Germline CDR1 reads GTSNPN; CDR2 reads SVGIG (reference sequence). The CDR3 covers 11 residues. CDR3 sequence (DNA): TGTGCCTGGAGTGTGGGCGGGGAGCTGTTTTTT. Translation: CAWSVGGELFF.

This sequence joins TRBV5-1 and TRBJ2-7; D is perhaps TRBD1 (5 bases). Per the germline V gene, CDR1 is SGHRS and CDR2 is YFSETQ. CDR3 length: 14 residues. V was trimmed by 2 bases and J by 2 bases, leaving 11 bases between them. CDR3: CASSLQDFAYEQYF. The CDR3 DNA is TGCGCCAGCAGCTTACAGGATTTCGCCTACGAGCAGTACTTC. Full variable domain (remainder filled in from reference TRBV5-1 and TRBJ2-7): KAGVTQTPRYLIKTRGQQVTLSCSPISGHRSVSWYQQTPGQGLQFLFEYFSETQRNKGNFPGRFSGRQFSNSRSEMNVSTLELGDSALYLCASSLQDFAYEQYFGPGTRLTVT.

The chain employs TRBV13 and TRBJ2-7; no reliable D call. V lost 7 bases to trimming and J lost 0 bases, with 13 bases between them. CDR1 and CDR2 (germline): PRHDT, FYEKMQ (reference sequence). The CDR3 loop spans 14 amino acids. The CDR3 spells CASNRARSSYEQYF. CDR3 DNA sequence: TGTGCCAGCAATCGGGCTAGGAGCTCCTACGAGCAGTACTTC.

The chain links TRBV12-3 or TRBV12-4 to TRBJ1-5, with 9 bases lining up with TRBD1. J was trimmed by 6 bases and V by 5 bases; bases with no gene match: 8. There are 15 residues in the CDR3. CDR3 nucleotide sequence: TGTGCCAGCAGTACCGGGACAGGGACTCTTCAGCCCCAGCATTTT. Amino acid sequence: CASSTGTGTLQPQHF.

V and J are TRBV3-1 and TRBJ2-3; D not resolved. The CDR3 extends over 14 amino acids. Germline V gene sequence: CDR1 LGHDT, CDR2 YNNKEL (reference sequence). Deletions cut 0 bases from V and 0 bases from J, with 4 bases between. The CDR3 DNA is TGTGCCAGCAGCCAAGAGGGCAGCACAGATACGCAGTATTTT. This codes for CASSQEGSTDTQYF.

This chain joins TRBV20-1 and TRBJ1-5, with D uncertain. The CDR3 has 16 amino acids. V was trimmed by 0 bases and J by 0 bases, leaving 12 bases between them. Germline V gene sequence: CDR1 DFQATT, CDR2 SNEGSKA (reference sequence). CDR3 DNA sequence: TGCAGTGCTAGAGATGCCAGGACGGTTAGCAATCAGCCCCAGCATTTT. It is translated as CSARDARTVSNQPQHF.

In DNA, the CDR3 is TGTGCCAGTAGTATCAATAGCGGGGGATCCTACAATGAGCAGTTCTTC. The encoded protein is CASSINSGGSYNEQFF. The V and J genes are TRBV19 and TRBJ2-1; 9 bases match TRBD2. Germline-derived CDR1 and CDR2 are LNHDA and SQIVND (reference sequence). The V gene end was trimmed by 3 bases and the J gene end by 1 base; junction bases not matched to a gene: 4. The CDR3 sequence is 16 residues long.

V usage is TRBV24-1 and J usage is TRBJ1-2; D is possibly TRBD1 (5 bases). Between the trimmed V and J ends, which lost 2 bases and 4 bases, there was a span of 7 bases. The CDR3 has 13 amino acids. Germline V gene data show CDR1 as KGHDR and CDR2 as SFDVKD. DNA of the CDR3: TGTGCCACCAGTGATTCGGGGGGCTATGGCTACACCTTC. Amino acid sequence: CATSDSGGYGYTF.

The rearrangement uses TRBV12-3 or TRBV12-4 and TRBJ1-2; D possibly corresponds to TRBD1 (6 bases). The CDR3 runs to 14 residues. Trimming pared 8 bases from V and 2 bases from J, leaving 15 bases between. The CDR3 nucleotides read TGTGCCAGCTCCCTTGGGGGGGCGAACTATGGCTACACCTTC. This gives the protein CASSLGGANYGYTF.

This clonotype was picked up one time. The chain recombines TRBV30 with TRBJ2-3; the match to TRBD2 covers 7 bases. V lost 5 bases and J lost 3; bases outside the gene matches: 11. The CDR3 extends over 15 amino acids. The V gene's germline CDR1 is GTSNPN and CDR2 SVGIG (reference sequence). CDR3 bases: TGTGCCTGGGGAAGCACTAGCGTCGGGACAGATACGCAGTATTTT. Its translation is CAWGSTSVGTDTQYF.

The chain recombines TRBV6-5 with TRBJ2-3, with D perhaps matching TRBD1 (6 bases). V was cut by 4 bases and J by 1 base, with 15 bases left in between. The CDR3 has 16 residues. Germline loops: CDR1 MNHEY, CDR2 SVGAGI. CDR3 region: CASSLQGGLGTDTQYF. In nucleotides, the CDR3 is TGTGCCAGCAGTTTACAGGGCGGCCTCGGCACAGATACGCAGTATTTT.

This CDR3 reads CASTNLLKAFF. For the CDR3, the DNA is TGTGCCAGCACTAATTTATTAAAAGCTTTCTTT. V and J are TRBV25-1 and TRBJ1-1, with D hard to call. V dropped 7 bases and J dropped 9 bases, with 12 bases sitting between them. The CDR3 spans 11 residues. The germline CDR1 and CDR2 sequences are MGHDK and SYGVNS.

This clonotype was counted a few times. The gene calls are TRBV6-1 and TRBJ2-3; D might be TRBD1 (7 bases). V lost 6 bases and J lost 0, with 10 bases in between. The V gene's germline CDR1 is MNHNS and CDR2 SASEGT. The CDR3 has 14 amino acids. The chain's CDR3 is CASSAGQSTDTQYF. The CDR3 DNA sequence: TGTGCCAGCAGCGCGGGACAGAGCACAGATACGCAGTATTTT.

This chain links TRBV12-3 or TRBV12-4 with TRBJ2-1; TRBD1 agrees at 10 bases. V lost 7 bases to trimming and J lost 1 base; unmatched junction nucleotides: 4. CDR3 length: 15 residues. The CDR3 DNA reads TGTGCCAGCATCCCGGGACAGGGGTCCTACAATGAGCAGTTCTTC. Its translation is CASIPGQGSYNEQFF.

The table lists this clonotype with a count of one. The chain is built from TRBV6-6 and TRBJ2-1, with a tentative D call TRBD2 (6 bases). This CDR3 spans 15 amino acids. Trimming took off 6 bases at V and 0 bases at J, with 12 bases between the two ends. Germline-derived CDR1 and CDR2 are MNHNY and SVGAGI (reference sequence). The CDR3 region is CASSPGLSSYNEQFF. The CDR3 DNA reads TGTGCCAGCAGCCCCGGACTATCCTCCTACAATGAGCAGTTCTTC.